Listed here are 26 T cell receptor beta chains from one sample, sequenced in a study of response to subunit inactivated influenza vaccine. In TCRdb, the RT-PCR reads were re-called with MiXCR into one record per CDR3 protein. This table holds about 520,000 distinct CDR3 sequences, around 25% found once. Specimen: CD4+ T cells sorted from PBMCs, collected roughly 5 days after vaccination. The receptor source for this set is a man aged 45-65 years who received an inactivated influenza vaccine.

This clonotype was seen a handful of times. J is TRBJ2-7 and V is TRBV7-2; 7 bases align to TRBD1. V gave up 3 bases and J gave up 0 bases; unmatched junction bases: 5. Germline lookup yields CDR1 SGHTA and CDR2 FQGNSA. The CDR3 consists of 15 residues. CDR3 loop: CASSFTGQISYEQYF. Here the CDR3 DNA reads TGTGCCAGCAGCTTTACGGGACAGATCTCCTACGAGCAGTACTTC.

The V gene is TRBV21-1, the J gene TRBJ2-2; the table's D call, TRBD2, was not checked against the DNA. TRBV21-1 is listed as a pseudogene. The CDR3 runs to 22 residues. The CDR3 DNA follows: TGTGCCAGCAGCCCTCACGGACTAGCGGGAGTTTTGTTTGGTGAGCGAGCCGGGGAGCTGTTTTTT. It encodes CASSPHGLAGVLFGERAGELFF.

The chain has TRBV20-1 and TRBJ2-7; D perhaps matches TRBD2 (5 bases). The CDR3 totals 14 residues. The V gene lost 5 bases and the J gene lost 1 base, with 15 bases spanning the gap. Germline V gives CDR1 DFQATT, CDR2 SNEGSKA (reference sequence). The CDR3 DNA is TGCAGTGCTCCCAACCGGAGGAATTCCTACGAGCAGTACTTC. It codes for CSAPNRRNSYEQYF.

This clonotype was recorded a few times. As DNA, the CDR3 is TGTGCCAGCAGCCAAGCCACAGGGAATGAGCAGTTCTTC. Its protein is CASSQATGNEQFF. This chain links TRBV4-2 with TRBJ2-1; D is perhaps TRBD1 (6 bases). This CDR3 is built from 13 residues. Trimming left V 1 base short and J 7 bases short, with 8 bases between. CDR1 and CDR2 from the germline V gene are LGHNA and YNFKEQ.

The J gene is TRBJ1-1, the V gene TRBV7-8; D not resolved. This CDR3 region has 13 residues. The V end was cut by 3 bases, the J end by 7 bases, with 12 bases between. Germline V gene data show CDR1 as SGHVS and CDR2 as FQNEAQ. The CDR3: CASSFFQQFEAFF. The CDR3 region has the DNA TGTGCCAGCAGCTTTTTTCAACAATTTGAAGCTTTCTTT.

The chain uses TRBV6-4 and TRBJ2-3, with 8 nucleotides matching TRBD2. Per germline, CDR1 MRHNA and CDR2 SNTAGT. V shed 3 bases and J 2 bases; nucleotides not matched to a gene: 4. CDR3 length: 15 residues. The chain's CDR3 is CASSESSGTTDTQYF. The CDR3 DNA sequence: TGTGCCAGCAGTGAGAGTAGCGGGACCACAGATACGCAGTATTTT.

V and J are TRBV6-2 or TRBV6-3 and TRBJ1-5, with D perhaps matching TRBD1 (5 bases). Germline V gene sequence: CDR1 MNHEY, CDR2 SVGEGT. This CDR3 contains 13 residues. The germline V and J ends were trimmed by 4 bases and 6 bases, with 10 bases remaining between them. CDR3 residues: CASSFGGTQPQHF. CDR3 bases: TGTGCCAGCAGTTTCGGGGGGACTCAGCCCCAGCATTTT.

In this sample, this clonotype turned up a few times. The rearrangement links TRBV7-2 to TRBJ2-1, with a tentative D call TRBD2 (5 bases). Germline V gene data show CDR1 as SGHTA and CDR2 as FQGNSA. Trimming left V 5 bases short and J 4 bases short, with 15 bases between. The CDR3 runs 15 residues. The chain's CDR3 is CASSLFRGLYNEQFF. In DNA, the CDR3 is TGTGCCAGCAGCCTCTTCAGAGGGCTATACAATGAGCAGTTCTTC.

CDR3 in amino acids: CASSHLAGENNEQFF. For the CDR3, the DNA is TGTGCCAGCAGCCATCTGGCAGGGGAAAACAATGAGCAGTTCTTC. This sequence joins TRBV3-1 and TRBJ2-1; D may be TRBD1 (6 bases). Deletions cut 3 bases from V and 5 bases from J, with 14 bases between. CDR1 and CDR2 (germline): LGHDT, YNNKEL (reference sequence). This CDR3 spans 15 amino acids.

This rearrangement joins TRBV13 to TRBJ1-1, with TRBD1 as a possible D gene (5 bases). The germline CDR1 and CDR2 sequences are PRHDT and FYEKMQ (reference sequence). V lost 3 bases, J lost 2 bases, and 13 bases lay in between. This CDR3 region has 15 residues. The CDR3 protein is CASSFPLRDNTEAFF. CDR3 DNA sequence: TGTGCCAGCAGCTTTCCCCTCAGGGATAACACTGAAGCTTTCTTT.

This clonotype came up once. This chain uses TRBV27 with TRBJ1-1, with D perhaps matching TRBD1 (6 bases). The CDR3 is 11 amino acids. V was trimmed by 4 bases and J by 10 bases, leaving 10 bases between them. The V gene's germline CDR1 is MNHEY and CDR2 SMNVEV (reference sequence). In nucleotides, the CDR3 is TGTGCCAGCAGTTCAAACAGGGTAGCTTTCTTT. Translation: CASSSNRVAFF.

V usage is TRBV5-4 and J usage is TRBJ2-1, with no clear D. Trimming cost V 2 bases and J 12 bases, with 12 bases left between them. Germline assignment: CDR1 SGHNT and CDR2 YYREEE (reference sequence). The CDR3 length is 12 residues. CDR3 bases: TGTGCCAGCAGCTTCTACAGTGACCGGCAGTTCTTC. Protein product: CASSFYSDRQFF.

This clonotype was picked up a small number of times. This rearrangement joins TRBV11-2 to TRBJ1-1, with D possibly being TRBD1 (6 bases). The CDR3 is 13 amino acids. V gave up 1 base and J gave up 11 bases, with 14 bases separating them. The germline V gene has CDR1 SGHAT and CDR2 FQNNGV. The CDR3 spells CASSLGNREEAFF. As DNA, the CDR3 is TGTGCCAGCAGCTTAGGAAACAGGGAGGAGGCTTTCTTT.

In this sample, this clonotype turned up a few times. The chain couples TRBV5-4 to TRBJ1-2, with a weak D call TRBD1 (5 bases). V was trimmed by 4 bases and J by 4 bases, leaving 11 bases between them. Looked up from germline, CDR1 is SGHNT and CDR2 is YYREEE (reference sequence). The CDR3 contains 13 residues. Here the CDR3 DNA reads TGTGCCAGCAGCAAGGGACGGATCTATGGCTACACCTTC. Protein product: CASSKGRIYGYTF.

V is TRBV10-2 and J is TRBJ1-6, with D hard to call. CDR3 size: 13 residues. Germline V CDR1 and CDR2: WSHSY, SAAADI. Trimming took 0 bases from V and 8 from J, leaving 5 bases between them. CDR3 nucleotide sequence: TGCGCCAGCAGTGAGTCGGAGTATTCACCCCTCCACTTT. It codes for CASSESEYSPLHF.

This clonotype came up a few times. The rearrangement links TRBV7-2 to TRBJ2-1, with D possibly being TRBD1 or TRBD2 (5 bases each). CDR3 length equals 14 residues. Trimming left V 2 bases short and J 7 bases short, with 12 bases between. Germline lookup yields CDR1 SGHTA and CDR2 FQGNSA. The DNA for the CDR3 is TGTGCCAGCAGCTTAATGGGGGTAGGAAATGAGCAGTTCTTC. Protein: CASSLMGVGNEQFF. Drawing the rest from reference TRBV7-2 and TRBJ2-1, the complete variable domain is GAGVSQSPSNKVTEKGKDVELRCDPISGHTALYWYRQSLGQGLEFLIYFQGNSAPDKSGLPSDRFSAERTGGSVSTLTIQRTQQEDSAVYLCASSLMGVGNEQFFGPGTRLTVL.

The chain is built from TRBV10-3 and TRBJ2-5, with a weak D call TRBD1 (6 bases). The germline V and J ends were trimmed by 3 bases and 1 base, with 12 bases remaining between them. The germline gives CDR1 ENHRY, CDR2 SYGVKD. The CDR3 sequence is 15 residues long. As DNA, the CDR3 is TGTGCCATCAGTGATTACCAGGGGCTCCAAGAGACCCAGTACTTC. Translating it yields CAISDYQGLQETQYF.

In this sample, this clonotype turned up a few times. The chain links TRBV6-1 to TRBJ2-7, with 8 bases matching TRBD2. This CDR3 is 14 amino acids long. J was trimmed by 4 bases and V by 10 bases; bases with no gene match: 12. From germline, CDR1 is MNHNS and CDR2 SASEGT. The CDR3 region is CATTAGGRHYEQYF. The DNA of the CDR3 is TGTGCCACCACTGCGGGGGGCCGACATTACGAGCAGTACTTC.

The V call is TRBV6-1, the J call TRBJ2-5, with 9 bases aligning to TRBD2. The trim removed 4 bases at V and 5 bases at J, leaving 11 bases unmatched. The CDR3 is 16 amino acids. Germline-derived CDR1 and CDR2 are MNHNS and SASEGT. CDR3 loop: CASSGSGGGASETQYF. As DNA, the CDR3 is TGTGCCAGCAGTGGGTCTGGCGGGGGGGCCAGTGAGACCCAGTACTTC.

This chain uses TRBV4-2 with TRBJ2-7; 10 nucleotides agree with TRBD1. Unmatched junction bases numbered 7, after V lost 0 bases and J lost 2 bases. This CDR3 has 17 residues. CDR1 and CDR2 from the germline V gene are LGHNA and YNFKEQ. The CDR3 DNA sequence: TGTGCCAGCAGCCAAGATAAGTGGACAGGGGGGCCCTACGAGCAGTACTTC. Residues: CASSQDKWTGGPYEQYF.

This chain uses TRBV7-8 with TRBJ2-3; the D gene could be TRBD1 or TRBD2 (7 bases each). From germline, CDR1 is SGHVS and CDR2 FQNEAQ. There are 15 residues in the CDR3. The V gene lost 4 bases and the J gene lost 0 bases, with 11 bases spanning the gap. The CDR3 bases are TGTGCCAGCAGCTACAGGGGACTAAGCACAGATACGCAGTATTTT. Its translation: CASSYRGLSTDTQYF.

This rearrangement joins TRBV11-1 to TRBJ2-4; 16 bases are shared with TRBD2. The CDR3 is 19 residues long. The ends lost 1 base at V and 6 bases at J; junction bases unmatched: 9. Germline CDR1 reads SGHAT; CDR2 reads FQDESV (reference sequence). CDR3 residues: CASSLVVGLAGGLTNIQYF. The CDR3 DNA is TGTGCCAGCAGCTTAGTTGTGGGACTAGCGGGGGGGCTGACAAACATTCAGTACTTC.

This clonotype has a single count. V usage is TRBV5-5 and J usage is TRBJ1-1; D uncertain. The CDR3 extends over 13 amino acids. V lost 0 bases, J lost 6 bases, and 9 bases lay in between. In germline, CDR1 is SGHKS, CDR2 YYEKEE (reference sequence). For the CDR3, the DNA is TGTGCCAGCAGCTTGGTAGGCAAACCTGAAGCTTTCTTT. Residues: CASSLVGKPEAFF.

This chain links TRBV3-1 with TRBJ1-1, with TRBD1 as a possible D gene (6 bases). V lost 5 bases to trimming and J lost 4 bases, with 11 bases between them. Germline V lookup: CDR1 LGHDT, CDR2 YNNKEL (reference sequence). This CDR3 is 13 amino acids long. CDR3 coding DNA: TGTGCCAGCAGCGACTACAGGGCCACTGAAGCTTTCTTT. Amino acid sequence: CASSDYRATEAFF.

The chain carries TRBV6-2 or TRBV6-3 and TRBJ2-3; D might be TRBD1 (6 bases). Per the germline V gene, CDR1 is MNHEY and CDR2 is SVGEGT. This CDR3 is 12 amino acids long. V gave up 8 bases and J gave up 2 bases, with 8 bases separating them. The CDR3 reads CASGQNTDTQYF. The CDR3 coding sequence is TGTGCCAGCGGACAGAACACAGATACGCAGTATTTT.

This clonotype has only a few counts. The chain uses TRBV15 and TRBJ1-5; 7 bases match TRBD1. Germline loops: CDR1 LNHNV, CDR2 YYDKDF (reference sequence). Losses at the gene ends were 0 bases for V and 2 bases for J; bases not matched to a gene: 4. CDR3 size: 16 residues. For the CDR3, the DNA is TGTGCCACCAGCAGAGATAAGGGGGCAGGCAATCAGCCCCAGCATTTT. This encodes CATSRDKGAGNQPQHF.